This TCR beta chain was retrieved from a study of control samples from healthy donors and cancer patients. The protocol was immunoSEQ multiplex PCR, while the TCRdb copy is restricted to in-frame clones and leaves out a portion. The data contain about 60,000 clones, 85% of them singletons. V dropped 5 bases and J dropped 2 bases, with 15 bases sitting between them. The CDR3 covers 16 residues. Per germline, CDR1 LNHDA and CDR2 SQIVND (reference sequence). The chain recombines TRBV19 with TRBJ2-2, with D hard to call. This sequence originates from a man aged 40-50 years in good health. What was sequenced was blood. The CDR3 nucleotides read TGTGCCAGTAGTGCCATAGGAACAGTTAACACCGGGGAGCTGTTTTTT. This encodes CASSAIGTVNTGELFF.